The rows below give T cell receptor beta chains drawn from one sample of a study of blood T cell repertoires in COVID-19. Using immunoSEQ multiplex PCR, the repertoire was profiled, and TCRdb retains in-frame clones only, with some absent. The sample has approximately 260,000 clones; more than 80% are singletons. The source material was peripheral blood. Source of these receptors: a middle-aged woman with acute or convalescent COVID-19. Both conserved end residues are part of each CDR3. Fields, in order: CDR3 protein, CDR3 DNA, J gene, clone size, V gene, D gene. The D gene is left open where the match is weak. For some rows the clone size is stated as once, few or many, or as a class when expanded; others skip it.

cdr3_aa: CASSQGGRETQYF
cdr3_nt: TGTGCCAGCAGCCAAGGGGGCAGAGAGACCCAGTACTTC
j_call: TRBJ2-5
clone_size: -
v_call: TRBV11-2
d_call: TRBD1

cdr3_aa: CASLADRSPDRRTKNIQYF
cdr3_nt: TGCGCCAGCCTTGCGGACCGATCCCCGGACAGGCGCACCAAAAACATTCAGTACTTC
j_call: TRBJ2-4
clone_size: -
v_call: TRBV5-1
d_call: TRBD1

cdr3_aa: CASRPTGESIQYF
cdr3_nt: TGTGCCAGCAGACCGACAGGGGAGAGCATTCAGTACTTC
j_call: TRBJ2-4
clone_size: -
v_call: TRBV6-5
d_call: TRBD1

cdr3_aa: CAISESVALNTGELFF
cdr3_nt: TGTGCCATCAGTGAGTCCGTAGCGCTTAACACCGGGGAGCTGTTTTTT
j_call: TRBJ2-2
clone_size: -
v_call: TRBV10-3
d_call: -

cdr3_aa: CASSRQGRTGELFF
cdr3_nt: TGTGCCAGCAGCCGACAGGGCAGGACCGGGGAGCTGTTTTTT
j_call: TRBJ2-2
clone_size: -
v_call: TRBV6-5
d_call: TRBD1

cdr3_aa: CARSPRLRGTEAFF
cdr3_nt: TGTGCCAGAAGCCCTAGGCTCAGGGGCACTGAAGCTTTCTTT
j_call: TRBJ1-1
clone_size: -
v_call: TRBV5-3
d_call: -

cdr3_aa: CASSEYQGAETQYF
cdr3_nt: TGTGCCAGCAGCGAGTACCAGGGGGCTGAGACCCAGTACTTC
j_call: TRBJ2-5
clone_size: -
v_call: TRBV7-6
d_call: TRBD1

cdr3_aa: CASSPTGLGTEAFF
cdr3_nt: TGTGCCAGCAGTCCGACAGGGCTGGGGACTGAAGCTTTCTTT
j_call: TRBJ1-1
clone_size: -
v_call: TRBV6-1
d_call: TRBD1

cdr3_aa: CASSSDFPNTEAFF
cdr3_nt: TGCGCCAGCAGCTCTGACTTCCCGAACACTGAAGCTTTCTTT
j_call: TRBJ1-1
clone_size: -
v_call: TRBV5-1
d_call: -

cdr3_aa: CASSQSGWAGADTQYF
cdr3_nt: TGCGCCAGCAGCCAATCCGGTTGGGCGGGGGCAGATACGCAGTATTTT
j_call: TRBJ2-3
clone_size: -
v_call: TRBV4-1
d_call: TRBD2

cdr3_aa: CASSTGGSTEAFF
cdr3_nt: TGTGCCAGCAGCACCGGGGGGTCTACTGAAGCTTTCTTT
j_call: TRBJ1-1
clone_size: once
v_call: TRBV27
d_call: -

cdr3_aa: CASRHRDRGNSPLHF
cdr3_nt: TGTGCCAGCCGCCACAGGGACAGGGGCAATTCACCCCTCCACTTT
j_call: TRBJ1-6
clone_size: -
v_call: TRBV3-1/TRBV3-2
d_call: TRBD1

cdr3_aa: CASSHSPGDVYGYTF
cdr3_nt: TGTGCCAGCAGCCATAGTCCGGGGGATGTCTATGGCTACACCTTC
j_call: TRBJ1-2
clone_size: -
v_call: TRBV3-1/TRBV3-2
d_call: -

cdr3_aa: CASSLSAGDEGYTF
cdr3_nt: TGTGCCAGCAGTTTATCGGCAGGGGACGAGGGCTACACCTTC
j_call: TRBJ1-2
clone_size: few
v_call: TRBV27
d_call: -

cdr3_aa: CASTLDRSHTEAFF
cdr3_nt: TGTGCCAGCACCCTGGACAGAAGTCACACTGAAGCTTTCTTT
j_call: TRBJ1-1
clone_size: -
v_call: TRBV6-5
d_call: -

cdr3_aa: CASSGTENTEAFF
cdr3_nt: TGTGCCAGCAGCGGGACAGAGAACACTGAAGCTTTCTTT
j_call: TRBJ1-1
clone_size: -
v_call: TRBV9
d_call: -

cdr3_aa: CASSLAAGLAGDNEQFF
cdr3_nt: TGTGCCAGCAGCTTAGCCGCCGGACTAGCGGGAGACAATGAGCAGTTCTTC
j_call: TRBJ2-1
clone_size: -
v_call: TRBV11-2
d_call: TRBD2